What follows are 17 T cell receptor beta chains derived from one specimen sequenced in a study of cytomegalovirus exposure and HLA in healthy donors. Produced via immunoSEQ multiplex PCR; TCRdb's table is partial and in-frame only. The table has 55,000 to 75,000 clones, about nine tenths seen once. Sequencing input: PBMCs. The receptor set was obtained from a young man in good health and CMV-seronegative.

DNA of the CDR3: TGTGCCAGTAGTATAACTAGCGGTAGGTACAATGAGCAGTTCTTC. Protein sequence: CASSITSGRYNEQFF. The chain uses TRBV19 and TRBJ2-1, with 8 nucleotides matching TRBD2. There are 15 residues in the CDR3. Trimming took 2 bases from V and 4 from J; bases not matched to a gene: 4. Germline CDR1 and CDR2: LNHDA and SQIVND (reference sequence).

The gene calls are TRBV19 and TRBJ2-3; tentatively, D is TRBD1 (5 bases). The ends were cut back, 5 bases at V and 4 bases at J, with 16 bases in the middle. Germline assignment: CDR1 LNHDA and CDR2 SQIVND (reference sequence). This CDR3 spans 15 amino acids. DNA of the CDR3: TGTGCCAGTAGTCCGGCAGGGTTAGGCCCAGATACGCAGTATTTT. This codes for CASSPAGLGPDTQYF. The full variable domain, rest sourced from reference TRBV19 and TRBJ2-3, is DGGITQSPKYLFRKEGQNVTLSCEQNLNHDAMYWYRQDPGQGLRLIYYSQIVNDFQKGDIAEGYSVSREKKESFPLTVTSAQKNPTAFYLCASSPAGLGPDTQYFGPGTRLTVL.

This clone was observed a single time. This chain joins TRBV12-2 and TRBJ2-6; TRBD2 is the table's D call and was not checked against the DNA. TRBV12-2 is annotated as a pseudogene. CDR3 size: 17 residues. The CDR3 nucleotides are TGTGCAAGTCGCTCCAACTTAGCGGGAGCTGGGGCCAACGTCCTGACTTTC. This sequence encodes CASRSNLAGAGANVLTF.

The chain links TRBV27 to TRBJ2-3; 7 bases map to TRBD2. Germline lookup yields CDR1 MNHEY and CDR2 SMNVEV (reference sequence). CDR3 length: 17 amino acids. V trimming: 7 bases; J trimming: 4 bases; junction bases outside the gene matches: 17. The CDR3 DNA is TGTGCCAGCACTCGGGGGATAATGAGGGAGGGGCCAGATACGCAGTATTTT. This gives the protein CASTRGIMREGPDTQYF.

The chain carries TRBV20-1 and TRBJ2-1; D not certain. Germline CDR1 reads DFQATT; CDR2 reads SNEGSKA (reference sequence). The CDR3 has 11 residues. V dropped 1 base and J dropped 8 bases, with 6 bases sitting between them. CDR3 in DNA: TGCAGTGCTAGAGTGCGCGATGAGCAGTTCTTC. Its protein product is CSARVRDEQFF.

This clone is a singleton in its sample. The chain recombines TRBV7-2 with TRBJ2-7; no clear D. Germline V gene lookup returns CDR1 SGHTA and CDR2 FQGNSA. This CDR3 is built from 15 residues. V lost 1 base and J lost 0, with 10 bases in between. CDR3 DNA: TGTGCCAGCAGCTTAGGTGGCTCAGGCTCCTACGAGCAGTACTTC. Protein product: CASSLGGSGSYEQYF.

V usage is TRBV11-2 and J usage is TRBJ2-5; 9 bases match TRBD1. The germline CDR1 and CDR2 sequences are SGHAT and FQNNGV. Trimming cost V 7 bases and J 5 bases; bases outside gene matches: 14. This CDR3 is 16 amino acids long. The CDR3 coding sequence is TGTGCCAGCACCAAGCTTAAGACAGGGGGTGGTGAGACCCAGTACTTC. It specifies CASTKLKTGGGETQYF.

The chain links TRBV10-1 to TRBJ1-4; D gene ambiguous. Trimming took 7 bases from V and 16 from J, leaving 22 bases between them. CDR1 is WNHNN and CDR2 is SYGVQD in the germline V gene (reference sequence). The CDR3 runs to 13 residues. CDR3 loop: CASNSGSRERRFF. The DNA for the CDR3 is TGCGCCAGCAACAGCGGGAGCCGGGAACGTCGGTTTTTT.

This chain joins TRBV20-1 and TRBJ1-3; D is undetermined. The V gene lost 1 base and the J gene lost 4 bases, with 2 bases spanning the gap. Germline values: CDR1 DFQATT, CDR2 SNEGSKA (reference sequence). The CDR3 has 11 amino acids. The CDR3 DNA sequence: TGCAGTGCTAGAGCAGGAAACACCATATATTTT. Its protein product is CSARAGNTIYF.

The chain employs TRBV19 and TRBJ2-1; 12 bases line up with TRBD2. The CDR3 extends over 17 amino acids. V lost 8 bases and J lost 1; bases outside the gene matches: 9. Germline loops: CDR1 LNHDA, CDR2 SQIVND (reference sequence). The CDR3 DNA sequence: TGTGCCAGTCGCCCGGGACTAGCGGGCGTGTCCTACAATGAGCAGTTCTTC. The encoded protein is CASRPGLAGVSYNEQFF.

The chain employs TRBV9 and TRBJ2-3; TRBD2 matches at 7 bases. Looked up from germline, CDR1 is SGDLS and CDR2 is YYNGEE. V was pared by 0 bases and J by 8 bases, with 9 bases of the junction left unmatched. This CDR3 contains 15 residues. CDR3 region: CASSVVPTSRGTQYF. CDR3 DNA sequence: TGTGCCAGCAGCGTAGTCCCGACTAGCCGGGGTACGCAGTATTTT. Filled out from reference TRBV9 and TRBJ2-3, the complete variable domain reads DSGVTQTPKHLITATGQRVTLRCSPRSGDLSVYWYQQSLDQGLQFLIQYYNGEERAKGNILERFSAQQFPDLHSELNLSSLELGDSALYFCASSVVPTSRGTQYFGPGTRLTVL.

This rearrangement joins TRBV7-8 to TRBJ2-7; D unresolved. Per the germline V gene, CDR1 is SGHVS and CDR2 is FQNEAQ. The V gene lost 1 base and the J gene lost 2 bases, with 9 bases spanning the gap. The CDR3 is 14 residues long. In DNA, the CDR3 is TGTGCCAGCAGCTTAGGACTCCGACCCTACGAGCAGTACTTC. Its translation is CASSLGLRPYEQYF.

The CDR3 spells CASSIRPGGDSGANVLTF. Here the CDR3 DNA reads TGTGCCAGTAGTATTCGCCCAGGGGGCGACTCTGGGGCCAACGTCCTGACTTTC. The genes are TRBV19 and TRBJ2-6; 8 bases map to TRBD1. The CDR3 loop spans 18 amino acids. Germline CDR1 LNHDA, CDR2 SQIVND (reference sequence). The V and J ends lost 3 bases and 0 bases, in that order; junction bases with no gene match: 7.

This clone was seen a handful of times. This rearrangement joins TRBV6-6 to TRBJ2-7; D uncertain. There are 12 residues in the CDR3. V lost 8 bases and J 3 bases, leaving 11 bases between the germline ends. The germline gives CDR1 MNHNY, CDR2 SVGAGI (reference sequence). CDR3 amino acids: CASGESGYEQYF. The CDR3 nucleotides are TGTGCCAGCGGAGAATCGGGCTACGAGCAGTACTTC.

The chain employs TRBV6-5 and TRBJ2-7; the match to TRBD1 covers 7 bases. Germline V CDR1 and CDR2: MNHEY, SVGAGI. This CDR3 has 16 amino acids. J was trimmed by 3 bases and V by 2 bases; bases with no gene match: 10. Written as DNA, the CDR3 is TGTGCCAGCAGTTACCTCGGGACAGCTCCCTACTACGAGCAGTACTTC. Translation: CASSYLGTAPYYEQYF.

The chain joins TRBV11-3 to TRBJ2-1, with TRBD1 matching 7 bases. The germline CDR1 and CDR2 sequences are SGHNT and YENEEA. This CDR3 is 15 amino acids long. V was pared by 3 bases and J by 5 bases, with 7 bases of the junction left unmatched. CDR3 sequence reads: CASSLGQPLNNEQFF. In nucleotides, the CDR3 is TGTGCCAGCAGCTTGGGACAGCCACTGAACAATGAGCAGTTCTTC.

V and J are TRBV27 and TRBJ2-1; no reliable D call. V was shortened by 3 bases and J by 0 bases, with 12 bases between the two germline ends. The length of the CDR3 is 16 residues. The germline V gene encodes CDR1 MNHEY and CDR2 SMNVEV (reference sequence). The CDR3, as DNA: TGTGCCAGCAGTTTCTCGAGTTTTTCCTCCTACAATGAGCAGTTCTTC. Its translation: CASSFSSFSSYNEQFF.